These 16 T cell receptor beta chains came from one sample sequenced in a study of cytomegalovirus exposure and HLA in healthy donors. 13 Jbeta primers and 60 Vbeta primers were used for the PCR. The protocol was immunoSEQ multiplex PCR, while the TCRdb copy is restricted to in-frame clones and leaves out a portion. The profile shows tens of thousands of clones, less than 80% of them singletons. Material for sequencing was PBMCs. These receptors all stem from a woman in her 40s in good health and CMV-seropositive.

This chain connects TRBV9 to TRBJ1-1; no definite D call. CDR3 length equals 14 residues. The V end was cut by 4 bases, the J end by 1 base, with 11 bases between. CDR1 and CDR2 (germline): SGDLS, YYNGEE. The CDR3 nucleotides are TGTGCCAGCAGCAGCCTTGCAAGGAACACTGAAGCTTTCTTT. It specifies CASSSLARNTEAFF.

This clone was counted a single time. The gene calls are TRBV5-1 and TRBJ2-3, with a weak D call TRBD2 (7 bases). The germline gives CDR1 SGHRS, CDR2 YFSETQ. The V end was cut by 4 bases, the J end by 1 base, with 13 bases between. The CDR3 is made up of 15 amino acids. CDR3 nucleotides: TGCGCCAGCAGCGTACAGGGAGGGGGCACAGATACGCAGTATTTT. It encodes CASSVQGGGTDTQYF.

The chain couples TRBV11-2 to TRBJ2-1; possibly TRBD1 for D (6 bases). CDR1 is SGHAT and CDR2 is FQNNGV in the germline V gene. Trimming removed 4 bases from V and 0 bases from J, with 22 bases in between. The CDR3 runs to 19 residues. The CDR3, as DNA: TGTGCCAGCAGCTCCTCCTGGGGGACAACCTCGAGCTCCTACAATGAGCAGTTCTTC. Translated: CASSSSWGTTSSSYNEQFF.

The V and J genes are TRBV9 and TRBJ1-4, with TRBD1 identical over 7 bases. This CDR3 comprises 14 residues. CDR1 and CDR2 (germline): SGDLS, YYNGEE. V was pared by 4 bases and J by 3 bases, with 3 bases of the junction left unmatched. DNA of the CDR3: TGTGCCAGCAGCCCAGGGACAGCTAATGAAAAACTGTTTTTT. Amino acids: CASSPGTANEKLFF.

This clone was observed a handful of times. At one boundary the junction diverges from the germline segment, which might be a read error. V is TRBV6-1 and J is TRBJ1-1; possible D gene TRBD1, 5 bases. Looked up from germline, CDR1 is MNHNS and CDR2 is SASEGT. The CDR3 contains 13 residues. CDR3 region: CASSESGGTGLSF. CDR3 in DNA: TGTGCCAGCAGTGAATCTGGGGGGACCGGTCTAAGTTTT.

The CDR3 DNA sequence: TGTGCCAGCAGCATCGGACACAACTATGGCTACACCTTC. Translating it yields CASSIGHNYGYTF. This chain joins TRBV2 and TRBJ1-2, with D possibly being TRBD1 (5 bases). Trimming took off 6 bases at V and 2 bases at J, with 10 bases between the two ends. This CDR3 is 13 amino acids long. Germline V gene sequence: CDR1 SNHLY, CDR2 FYNNEI.

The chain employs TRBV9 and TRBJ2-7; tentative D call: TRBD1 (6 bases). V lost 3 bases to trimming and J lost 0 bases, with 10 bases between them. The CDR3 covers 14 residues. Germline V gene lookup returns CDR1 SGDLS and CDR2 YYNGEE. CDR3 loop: CASSETGYSYEQYF. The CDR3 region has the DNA TGTGCCAGCAGCGAGACAGGTTACTCCTACGAGCAGTACTTC. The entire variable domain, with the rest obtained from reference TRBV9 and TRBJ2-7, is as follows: DSGVTQTPKHLITATGQRVTLRCSPRSGDLSVYWYQQSLDQGLQFLIQYYNGEERAKGNILERFSAQQFPDLHSELNLSSLELGDSALYFCASSETGYSYEQYFGPGTRLTVT.

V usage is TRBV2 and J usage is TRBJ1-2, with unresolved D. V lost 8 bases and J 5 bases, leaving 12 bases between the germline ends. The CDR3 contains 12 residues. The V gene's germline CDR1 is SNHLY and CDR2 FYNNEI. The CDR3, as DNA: TGTGCCAGCTACCAGCGCATATATGGCTACACCTTC. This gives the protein CASYQRIYGYTF.

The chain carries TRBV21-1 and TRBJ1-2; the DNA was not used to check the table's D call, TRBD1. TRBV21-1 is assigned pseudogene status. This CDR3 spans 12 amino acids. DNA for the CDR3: TGTGCCAGCAGCTCAGGGAACTATGGCTACACCTTC. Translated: CASSSGNYGYTF.

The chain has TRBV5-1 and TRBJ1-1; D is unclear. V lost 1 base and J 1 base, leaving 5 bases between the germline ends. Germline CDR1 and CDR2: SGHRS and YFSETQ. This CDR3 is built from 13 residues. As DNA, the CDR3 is TGCGCCAGCAGCTTGTGGGCGAACACTGAAGCTTTCTTT. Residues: CASSLWANTEAFF.

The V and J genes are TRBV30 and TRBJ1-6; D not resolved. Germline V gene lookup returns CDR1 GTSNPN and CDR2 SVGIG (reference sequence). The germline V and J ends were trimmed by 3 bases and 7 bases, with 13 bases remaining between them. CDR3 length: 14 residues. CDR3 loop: CAWSLLTENSPLHF. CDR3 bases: TGTGCCTGGAGCTTACTGACTGAAAATTCACCCCTCCACTTT.

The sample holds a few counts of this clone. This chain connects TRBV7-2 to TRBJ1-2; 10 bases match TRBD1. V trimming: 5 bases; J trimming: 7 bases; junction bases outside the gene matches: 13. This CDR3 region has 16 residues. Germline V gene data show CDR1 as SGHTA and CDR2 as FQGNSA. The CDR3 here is CASSALLTGGAGGYTF. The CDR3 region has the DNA TGTGCCAGCAGCGCTCTCCTGACAGGGGGCGCGGGTGGCTACACCTTC.

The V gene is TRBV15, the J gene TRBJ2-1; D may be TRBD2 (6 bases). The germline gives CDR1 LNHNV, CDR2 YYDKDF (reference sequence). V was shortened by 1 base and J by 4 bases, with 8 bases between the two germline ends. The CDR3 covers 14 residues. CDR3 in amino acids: CATSRGDSYNEQFF. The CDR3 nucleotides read TGTGCCACCAGCAGAGGGGACTCGTACAATGAGCAGTTCTTC.

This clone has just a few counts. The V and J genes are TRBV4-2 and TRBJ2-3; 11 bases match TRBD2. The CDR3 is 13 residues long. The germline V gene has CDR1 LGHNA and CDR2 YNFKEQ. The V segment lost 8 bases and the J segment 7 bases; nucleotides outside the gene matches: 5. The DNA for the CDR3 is TGTGCCAGCTCCTTAGCGGGGGGGAATACGCAGTATTTT. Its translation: CASSLAGGNTQYF.

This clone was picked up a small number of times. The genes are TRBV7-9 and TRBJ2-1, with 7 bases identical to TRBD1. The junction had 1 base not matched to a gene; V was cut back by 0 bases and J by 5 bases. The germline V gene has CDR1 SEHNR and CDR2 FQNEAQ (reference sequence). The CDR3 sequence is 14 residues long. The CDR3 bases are TGTGCCAGCAGCTTAGCGGGGACAGACAATGAGCAGTTCTTC. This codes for CASSLAGTDNEQFF.

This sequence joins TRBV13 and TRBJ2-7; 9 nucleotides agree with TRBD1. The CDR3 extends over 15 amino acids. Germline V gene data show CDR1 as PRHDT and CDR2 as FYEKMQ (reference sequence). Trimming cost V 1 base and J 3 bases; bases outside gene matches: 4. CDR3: CASSLAGTGSYEQYF. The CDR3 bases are TGTGCCAGCAGCTTAGCCGGGACAGGGAGCTACGAGCAGTACTTC.